This T cell receptor (beta chain) was obtained from a study of T cells after yellow fever vaccination. As for the study in general: Fractions low in cell number were prepared with SMART-Seq v4 Ultra Low Input. Study-wide results and caveats: By day 5 rather than day 15, the secondary response had peaked, though it was weaker. It was a small share of clonotypes that appeared in both CD4 and CD8 compartments.

The V end was cut by 1 base, the J end by 2 bases, with 13 bases between. The CDR3 extends over 16 amino acids. The germline CDR1 and CDR2 sequences are SGHTA and FQGNSA. This clonotype was counted only a few times. Its antigen remains unidentified. TCR cDNA, made by 5'RACE template switching, carried an added universal primer site and UMIs. TCRdb itself ran the 5' RACE reads through MiXCR, one entry per CDR3 protein. The sample includes 500,000 to 650,000 distinct CDR3 sequences, roughly 13% of them seen just once. V usage is TRBV7-2 and J usage is TRBJ2-3; D remains unclear. This clonotype originated in a man aged 25-45 years who received the YFV17D yellow fever vaccine. The specimen comprised PBMCs, sampled on the day of the yellow fever booster vaccination. DNA of the CDR3: TGTGCCAGCAGCTTAGGTGTTAGCTTCTCCACAGATACGCAGTATTTT. Residues: CASSLGVSFSTDTQYF.